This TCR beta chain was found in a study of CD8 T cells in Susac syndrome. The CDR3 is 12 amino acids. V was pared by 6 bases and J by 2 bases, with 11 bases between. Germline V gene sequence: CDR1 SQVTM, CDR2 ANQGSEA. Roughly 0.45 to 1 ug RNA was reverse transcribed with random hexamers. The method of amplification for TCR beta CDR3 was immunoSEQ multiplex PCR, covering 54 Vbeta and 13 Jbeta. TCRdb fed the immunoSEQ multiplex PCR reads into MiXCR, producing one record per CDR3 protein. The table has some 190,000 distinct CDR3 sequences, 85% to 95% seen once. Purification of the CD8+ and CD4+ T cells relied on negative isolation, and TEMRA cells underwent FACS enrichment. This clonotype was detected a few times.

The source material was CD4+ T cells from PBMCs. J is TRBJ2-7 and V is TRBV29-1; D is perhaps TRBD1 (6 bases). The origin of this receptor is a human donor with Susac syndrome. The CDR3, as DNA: TGCAGCGTCAAGACAGGCCCCTACGAGCAGTACTTC. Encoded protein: CSVKTGPYEQYF.